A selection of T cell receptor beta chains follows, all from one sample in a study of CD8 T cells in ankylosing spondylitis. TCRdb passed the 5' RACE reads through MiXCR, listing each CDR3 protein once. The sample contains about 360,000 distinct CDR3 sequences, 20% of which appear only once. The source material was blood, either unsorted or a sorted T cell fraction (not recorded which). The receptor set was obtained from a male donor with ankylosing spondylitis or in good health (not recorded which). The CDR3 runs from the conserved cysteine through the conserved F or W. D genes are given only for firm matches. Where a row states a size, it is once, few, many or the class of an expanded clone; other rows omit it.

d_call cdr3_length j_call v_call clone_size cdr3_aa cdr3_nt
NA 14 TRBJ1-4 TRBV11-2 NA CASSLGGIREKLFF TGTGCCAGCAGCCTGGGGGGGATCCGCGAAAAACTGTTTTTT
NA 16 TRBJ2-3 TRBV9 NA CASSDRDTLRVDTQYF TGTGCCAGCAGCGACCGGGACACCCTTCGGGTGGATACGCAGTATTTT
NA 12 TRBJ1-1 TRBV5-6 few CASRKWGTEAFF TGTGCCAGCCGCAAGTGGGGCACTGAAGCTTTCTTT
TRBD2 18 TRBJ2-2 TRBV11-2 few CASSFWLAGGFGTGELFF TGTGCCAGCAGCTTTTGGCTAGCGGGGGGATTCGGCACCGGGGAGCTGTTTTTT
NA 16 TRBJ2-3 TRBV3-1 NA CASSQVKFARTDTQYF TGTGCCAGCAGCCAAGTTAAGTTTGCTCGCACAGATACGCAGTATTTT
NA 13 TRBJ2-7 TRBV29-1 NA CSVEVGAGNEQYF TGCAGCGTTGAAGTTGGGGCCGGGAATGAGCAGTACTTC
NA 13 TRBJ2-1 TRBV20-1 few CSARVWGENEQFF TGCAGTGCTAGAGTGTGGGGCGAGAATGAGCAGTTCTTC
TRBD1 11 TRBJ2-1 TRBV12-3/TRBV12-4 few CASSTDREEFF TGTGCCAGCAGCACGGACAGGGAGGAGTTCTTC
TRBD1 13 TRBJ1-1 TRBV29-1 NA CSAPDRGRTEAFF TGCAGCGCCCCGGACAGGGGGCGGACTGAAGCTTTCTTT
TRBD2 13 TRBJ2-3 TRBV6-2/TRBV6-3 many CASSLTSGDTQYF TGTGCCAGCAGTTTGACTAGCGGAGATACGCAGTATTTT
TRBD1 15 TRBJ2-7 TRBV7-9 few CASSDRDSYFYEQYF TGTGCCAGCAGCGACCGGGACAGCTATTTCTACGAGCAGTACTTC
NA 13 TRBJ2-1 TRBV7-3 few CASSLDGVGEQFF TGTGCCAGCAGTCTTGACGGGGTAGGCGAGCAGTTCTTC
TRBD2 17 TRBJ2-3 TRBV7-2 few CASSLTSGGTFTDTQYF TGTGCCAGCAGCTTGACTAGCGGGGGCACATTCACAGATACGCAGTATTTT
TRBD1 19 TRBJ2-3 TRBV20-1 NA CSARASVPGQGAVTDTQYF TGCAGTGCTAGAGCCTCTGTTCCCGGACAGGGGGCGGTCACAGATACGCAGTATTTT
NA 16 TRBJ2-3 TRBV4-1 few CASSQEKTARMGPQYF TGCGCCAGCAGCCAAGAAAAAACCGCCCGCATGGGTCCGCAGTATTTT
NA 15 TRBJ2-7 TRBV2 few CASSESPGLVYEQYF TGTGCCAGCAGTGAAAGTCCGGGGCTCGTCTACGAGCAGTACTTC
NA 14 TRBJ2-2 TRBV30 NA CAWRGFGDTGELFF TGTGCCTGGAGGGGTTTCGGGGACACCGGGGAGCTGTTTTTT
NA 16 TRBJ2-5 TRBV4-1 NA CASSQDRLVGLGTQYF TGCGCCAGCAGCCAAGATAGGCTAGTAGGTCTTGGGACCCAGTACTTC
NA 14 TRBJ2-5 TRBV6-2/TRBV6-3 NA CASSYSTQQETQYF TGTGCCAGCAGTTACTCTACACAACAAGAGACCCAGTACTTC
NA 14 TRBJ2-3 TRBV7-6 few CASSLVGPQDTQYF TGTGCCAGCAGCTTAGTAGGCCCCCAAGATACGCAGTATTTT
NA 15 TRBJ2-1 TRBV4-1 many CASSGDDGSYNEQFF TGCGCCAGCAGCGGGGACGATGGCAGCTACAATGAGCAGTTCTTC
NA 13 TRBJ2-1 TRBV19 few CASSITTSNEQFF TGTGCCAGTAGTATTACGACCAGCAATGAGCAGTTCTTC
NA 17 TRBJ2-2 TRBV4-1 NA CASSQDFLEPGSGELFF TGCGCCAGCAGCCAAGACTTCTTAGAGCCCGGGTCCGGGGAGCTGTTTTTT
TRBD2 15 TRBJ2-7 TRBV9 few CASSPSGGVSYEQYF TGTGCCAGCAGCCCCTCTGGGGGGGTGTCCTACGAGCAGTACTTC